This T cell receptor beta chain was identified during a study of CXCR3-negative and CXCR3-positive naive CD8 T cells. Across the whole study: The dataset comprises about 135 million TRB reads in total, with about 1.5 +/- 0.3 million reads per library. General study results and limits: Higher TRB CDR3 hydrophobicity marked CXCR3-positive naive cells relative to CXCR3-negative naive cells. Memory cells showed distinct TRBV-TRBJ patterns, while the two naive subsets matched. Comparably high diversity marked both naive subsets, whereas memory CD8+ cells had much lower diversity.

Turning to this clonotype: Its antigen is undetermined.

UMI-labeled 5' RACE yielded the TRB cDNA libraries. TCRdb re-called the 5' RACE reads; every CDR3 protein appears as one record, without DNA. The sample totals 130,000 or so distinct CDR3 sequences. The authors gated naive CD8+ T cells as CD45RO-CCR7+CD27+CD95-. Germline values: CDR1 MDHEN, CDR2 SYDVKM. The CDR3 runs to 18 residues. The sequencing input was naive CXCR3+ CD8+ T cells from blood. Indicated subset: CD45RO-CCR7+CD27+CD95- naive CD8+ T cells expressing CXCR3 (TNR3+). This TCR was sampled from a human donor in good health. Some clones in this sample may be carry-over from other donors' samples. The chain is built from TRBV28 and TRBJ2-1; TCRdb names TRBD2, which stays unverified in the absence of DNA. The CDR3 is CASSLIRVGGNRQNEQFF.